This TCR beta chain is from a study of vaccination and CD4 T cells after COVID-19 (dated by TCRdb to between 2021 and 2023). Regarding the study in general: Convalescent patients had a positive SARS-CoV-2 result on nasal swab PCR, and of these patients, nine had mild disease and one had severe disease. In under twelve COVID-19 convalescent patients and a few infection-naive healthy vaccine recipients, researchers compared the spike-specific CD4+ TCR repertoire from before mRNA vaccination with the repertoire from after. As controls, cultures received a CEFX viral epitope pool (the positive control), an HIV-1 Nef peptide pool (the negative control), or no peptide at all. Post-vaccine blood samples were obtained a median of around 67 days after the second vaccine dose, with a range of roughly 13 to 250 days. Participants got two doses of the Pfizer-BioNTech BNT162b2 vaccine (n=8) or two doses of the Moderna mRNA-1273 vaccine (n=2). Post-COVID blood samples from convalescent patients were collected a median of roughly 100 days after diagnosis, with a range of roughly 35 to 180 days. The convalescent cohort comprised six males and four females, including two Hispanic individuals, seven Caucasians, two Asians and one multiracial person. The cultures were stimulated with overlapping spike peptide pools from SARS-CoV-2 and from the common cold coronaviruses HCoV-NL63, HCoV-OC43 and HCoV-229E. Overall study outcomes, separate from this receptor: Relatively few convalescent patients were included in the study, and early timepoints after natural infection were not analyzed. The median count of SARS-CoV-2-reactive clonotypes went up from 21 after infection to 30 to 40 after vaccination, although the change was not significant. In convalescent patients, a median 86.3% of post-vaccine SARS-CoV-2-reactive clones were detected only after vaccination, and vaccine-specific priming was suggested by this finding. In convalescent patients, nearly all vaccine-specific clones (304 of 307) were found to be mono-reactive for SARS-CoV-2 spike rather than cross-reactive with common cold coronaviruses.

In the germline V gene, CDR1 corresponds to SGHTA and CDR2 to FQGNSA. A distance of 14 bases separates the germline ends of V and J, which lose 5 bases and 3 bases respectively. From the cysteine up to the phenylalanine, the CDR3 has a length of 15 residues. Of the read, only the CDR3 DNA is kept; its 45 bases are in frame from base 1. In the paper's terms, the treatment or condition label means: approximately nine-day PBMC culture with coronavirus spike peptide pools or control peptides (ViraFEST assay). The study used the ViraFEST assay, which expanded antigen-specific T cells with peptide pools and then identified expanded clonotypes by TCR sequencing. The convalescent patients' positive SARS-CoV-2 PCR tests fell between March and December 2020, which was before the Alpha, Beta and Delta variants emerged in the United States. More than 1.5 million PBMCs per well were cultured in IMDM with approximately 5% human AB serum and 8 to 10 IU/ml IL-2, plus 10 ug/ml peptide pools. Half of the culture medium was replaced with fresh IL-2-containing medium on days 3 and 7. CD4+ T cells were isolated after about 10 days of culture through negative selection using the EasySep CD4+ T cell isolation kit. Ficoll-Paque Plus gradient centrifugation was used to isolate PBMCs from whole blood, and the isolated PBMCs were then either used fresh or cryopreserved at -140C. In general, triplicate wells were set up for every culture condition.

Library generation was performed with PCR. DNA from cultured CD4+ T cells underwent TCR sequencing with the Oncomine TCR Beta short-read assay at the Johns Hopkins FTIC core. The QIAamp micro DNA kit was used to extract genomic DNA from the cultured CD4+ T cells. Oncomine TCR Beta libraries from cultured CD4+ T cells were pooled with unique dual indexes and sequenced on an Illumina iSeq 100. The source study handled its data this way. Non-productive sequences were removed, and CDR3s that did not start with C, did not end with F or W, or were shorter than 7 amino acids were discarded. Antigen-specific clonotypes were identified using the MANAFEST web application through comparison of peptide-stimulated wells with reference and other culture wells. For a clone to be called positive, the clone needed an FDR below 0.05, an odds ratio above 5, and a productive frequency above 0.1% in at least two of three replicate wells. Cross-reactive clonotypes were defined as significantly expanded in both SARS-CoV-2 spike wells and at least one common cold coronavirus spike condition. Levenshtein distances (stringdist) and unrooted phylogenetic trees (ape) in R version 3.6.1 were used to assess CDR3 homology. In TCRdb, the public reads were trimmed at Q25 with fastp and aligned with MiXCR, with productive beta chains retained. When rows share a CDR3 protein, they turn into one entry using the most common DNA and genes. The V and J calls were determined by TCRdb, not by the authors. The sample table records tens of thousands of distinct CDR3 sequences; 62% of these occur just once. The ten largest clones take up over 7.5% of the sample.

In regard to this clonotype: The specificity of this receptor is unknown. The record has no base qualities; no much larger clone is one base away.

The receptor chain draws on TRBV7-2 and TRBJ1-5; the D region possibly corresponds to TRBD1 (6 bases align). Sequenced: CD4+ T cells from blood, cultured in vitro. The TCR comes from a human donor who had recovered from COVID-19. CDR3 sequence: CASSLRGRDNQPQHF. The DNA is as follows: TGTGCCAGCAGCCTGAGGGGGAGGGACAATCAGCCCCAGCATTTT.